This TCR beta chain was profiled in a study of T cells in Graves' hyperthyroidism and ophthalmopathy. Researchers barred patients who had uncontrolled infection, other autoimmune disease, pregnancy or lactation. Regions amplified from RNA transcripts were the TCR beta CDR3 regions. A set of HTBI primers served as the primers for a first-round RT-PCR of the TCR CDR3. A single record per CDR3 protein comes from TCRdb applying MiXCR to the multiplex PCR reads. The data show more than 550,000 distinct CDR3 sequences, 45% seen once. CDR1 and CDR2 from the germline V gene are SGHVS and FQNEAQ. This CDR3 is built from 16 residues. V shed 3 bases, J shed 4 bases, and the junction held 8 bases outside the gene matches.

Input material: peripheral blood or thyroid tissue (not recorded which). The J gene is TRBJ2-5, the V gene TRBV7-8; 10 bases map to TRBD2. The sequence was obtained from an adult man with Graves' disease, either hyperthyroidism or ophthalmopathy (not recorded which). The CDR3 DNA sequence: TGTGCCAGCAGCTTGGTCGGAAGCGGGGGGGCAGAGACCCAGTACTTC. Translation gives CASSLVGSGGAETQYF. Full variable domain (remainder filled in from reference TRBV7-8 and TRBJ2-5): GAGVSQSPRYKVAKRGQDVALRCDPISGHVSLFWYQQALGQGPEFLTYFQNEAQLDKSGLPSDRFFAERPEGSVSTLKIQRTQQEDSAVYLCASSLVGSGGAETQYFGPGTRLLVL.